This T cell receptor beta chain is drawn from a study of identical twins (dated by TCRdb to 2016 to 2018). As for the study more broadly: The study deep-sequenced TCR alpha and beta repertoires from monozygotic twins, unrelated adults of various ages and cord blood to test whether fetal clonotypes persist. Replicate twin experiments were performed at different times using different library preparation protocols to rule out contamination. Overall results and qualifications from the work: Conclusions relied on cross-sectional statistical analysis, since the same donors could not be followed over many years. Out-of-frame TCR alpha sequences shared between twins showed an excess of low generation-probability sequences compared with coincidental sharing between unrelated individuals. In monozygotic twins, recombination models systematically underestimated out-of-frame TCR alpha sharing, but the models matched the sharing seen between unrelated individuals. In beta out-of-frame sequences, excess twin sharing was weaker, because having fewer shared sequences lowered the signal-to-noise ratio. Abundant cord blood beta clonotypes carried fewer insertions; young adult naive repertoires showed a weaker similar trend, while memory repertoires showed none. Zero-insertion analyses could be partly confounded by invariant T cells such as MAIT and iNKT, although diverse VJ usage argued against such confounding for most clonotypes.

Only healthy Caucasian donors were included. Three unrelated non-twin adults were additionally sequenced: a male aged 18 to 30, a male aged 50 to 60 and a female aged 50 to 60. Miltenyi CD45RO+ enrichment and human naive T-cell isolation kits were used to isolate memory (CD45RO+) and naive T cells from PBMC. Receptor amplification or capture employed 5' RACE. Sequencing relied on an Illumina HiSeq 2000. A universal primer binding site was added through template switching, and the final cDNA carried a unique molecular identifier so that TCR cDNA molecules could be counted accurately. Specific primers in the conserved constant-segment region were used to synthesize first-strand cDNA for TCR alpha and beta chains. To control for contamination, every cDNA library carried two barcodes: a SMART-Mk sample barcode plus Illumina barcodes. TruSeq adapter sequences and Illumina sample barcodes were added in two successive PCR steps. The TCR alpha and beta cDNA libraries were sequenced on the Illumina HiSeq platform using custom primers. In the authors' own workflow: MiGEC processed the raw reads to extract unique molecular identifiers, while MiXCR was used to determine the CDR3 positions. Recombination models were inferred per individual with the repgenHMM and IGoR tools using an EM algorithm. Shared clonotypes were analyzed with the tcR package in R, and sharing was normalized by the product of cloneset sizes. To study raw recombination without the effects of thymic and clonal selection, out-of-frame nonproductive sequences were analyzed. TCRdb handled the public reads itself, with Q25 trimming in fastp and clone calling in MiXCR, and kept productive beta chains. Entries are consolidated by CDR3 protein sequence, retaining the most common genes and DNA. These V and J calls rely on TCRdb rather than the paper's analysis. A total of 420,000 or so distinct CDR3 sequences appear in this sample, about a fifth of them only once. Roughly 12% of the sample goes to the ten largest clones.

This clonotype was recorded at least ten times. Its antigen specificity is not known. No base qualities exist here, and no much larger clone lies one base off it. CDR1 and CDR2 (DFQATT, SNEGSKA) derive from the germline V gene (reference sequence). Trimming removed 3 bases from V and 4 bases from J, leaving 18 bases between the germline ends. The cysteine opens and the phenylalanine closes a CDR3 of 15 amino acids. Only the CDR3 region is kept as DNA, spanning 45 bases read in frame from base 1. The sample comprised naive T cells sorted from blood. The intended sense of this specimen's cell subset or site label: cells isolated with a human naive T-cell isolation kit. The clonotype was recovered from a man in his forties or fifties in good health. The rearrangement joined TRBV20-1 to TRBJ1-2; possibly the D gene is TRBD1, per 6 matching bases. The CDR3 reads CSARVRQDLGYGYTF. The nucleotide sequence is TGCAGTGCTAGGGTCAGACAGGACCTTGGCTATGGCTACACCTTC.